This entry is about one T cell receptor (beta chain). No antigen is known for it. A much larger clonotype is one base distant, so this may be a read error. The conserved final phenylalanine or tryptophan is absent from the CDR3, which likely points to a read error. Germline CDR1 is SGHTA and CDR2 is FQGTGA. CDR3 length: 14 residues. V shed 5 bases and J 5 bases; nucleotides not matched to a gene: 8. This entry comes from a study of breast tumors, draining lymph nodes, adjacent tissues. Study results and caveats: The data were judged consistent with most tumor T cells coming from lymph node and expanding in tumor. Luminal-like breast cancer showed significantly greater tumor-nontumor repertoire similarity than basal-like breast cancer did. Compared with lymph nodes, tumors were less diverse; compared with nontumor tissue, more. Tumor T cell lymph node origin was a supported hypothesis, not proven.

One entry per CDR3 protein results from TCRdb running MiXCR on the multiplex PCR reads. The table lists 150,000 to 200,000 distinct CDR3 sequences, about 34% of them singletons. Samples came from axillary lymph nodes draining the breast cancer. Source material: axillary lymph node tissue. The chain links TRBV7-3 to TRBJ2-5; 7 nucleotides match TRBD1. This clonotype was sampled from a female donor with breast cancer. Some clones in this sample may be carry-over from other donors' samples. The CDR3 bases are TGTGCCAGCAGCCCAGGGGGAAGGGGGGAGACCCAGTACCTC. It encodes CASSPGGRGETQYL.